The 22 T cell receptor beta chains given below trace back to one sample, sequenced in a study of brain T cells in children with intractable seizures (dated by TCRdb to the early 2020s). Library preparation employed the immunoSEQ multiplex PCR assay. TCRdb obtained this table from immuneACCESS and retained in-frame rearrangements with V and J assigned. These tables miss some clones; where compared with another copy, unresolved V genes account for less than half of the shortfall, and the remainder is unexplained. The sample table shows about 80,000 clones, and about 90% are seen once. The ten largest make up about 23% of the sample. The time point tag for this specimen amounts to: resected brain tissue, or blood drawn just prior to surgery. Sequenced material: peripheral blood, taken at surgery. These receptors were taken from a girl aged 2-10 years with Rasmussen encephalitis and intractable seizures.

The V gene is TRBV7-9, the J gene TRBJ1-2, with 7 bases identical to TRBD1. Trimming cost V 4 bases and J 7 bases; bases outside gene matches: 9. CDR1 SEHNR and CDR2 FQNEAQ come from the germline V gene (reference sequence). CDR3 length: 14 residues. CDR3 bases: TGTGCCAGCAGCTCGCTATCAGGGGGTTTTGGCTACACCTTC. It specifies CASSSLSGGFGYTF.

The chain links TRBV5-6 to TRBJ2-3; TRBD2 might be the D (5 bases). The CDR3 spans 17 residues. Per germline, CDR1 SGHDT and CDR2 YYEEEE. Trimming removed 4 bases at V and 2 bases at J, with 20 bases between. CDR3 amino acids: CASSRVVNSVLTDTQYF. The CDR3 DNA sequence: TGTGCCAGCAGCCGGGTTGTGAATAGCGTCCTCACAGATACGCAGTATTTT. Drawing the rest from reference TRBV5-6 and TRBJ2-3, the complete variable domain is DAGVTQSPTHLIKTRGQQVTLRCSPKSGHDTVSWYQQALGQGPQFIFQYYEEEERQRGNFPDRFSGHQFPNYSSELNVNALLLGDSALYLCASSRVVNSVLTDTQYFGPGTRLTVL.

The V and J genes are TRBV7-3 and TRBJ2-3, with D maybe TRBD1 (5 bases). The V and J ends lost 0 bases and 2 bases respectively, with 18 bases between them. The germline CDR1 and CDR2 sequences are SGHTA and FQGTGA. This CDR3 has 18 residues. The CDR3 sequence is CASSLTGATIRTTDTQYF. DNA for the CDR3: TGTGCCAGCAGCTTAACAGGGGCGACGATTAGGACCACAGATACGCAGTATTTT.

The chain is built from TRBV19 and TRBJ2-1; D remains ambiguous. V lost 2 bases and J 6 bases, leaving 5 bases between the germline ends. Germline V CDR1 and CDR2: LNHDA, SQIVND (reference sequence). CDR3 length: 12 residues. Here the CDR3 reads CASSITGNEQFF. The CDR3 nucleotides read TGTGCCAGTAGTATAACGGGCAATGAGCAGTTCTTC.

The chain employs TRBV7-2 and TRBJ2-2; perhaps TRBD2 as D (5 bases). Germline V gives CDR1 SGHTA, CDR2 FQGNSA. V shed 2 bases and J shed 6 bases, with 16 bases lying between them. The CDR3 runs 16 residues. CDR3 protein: CASSLRRIVFPGELFF. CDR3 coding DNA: TGTGCCAGCAGCTTAAGGAGGATCGTTTTTCCCGGGGAGCTGTTTTTT.

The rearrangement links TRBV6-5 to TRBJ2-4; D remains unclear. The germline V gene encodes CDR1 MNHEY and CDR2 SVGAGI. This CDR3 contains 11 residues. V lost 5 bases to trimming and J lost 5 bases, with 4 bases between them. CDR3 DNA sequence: TGTGCCAGCAGTCGGCAAAACATTCAGTACTTC. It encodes CASSRQNIQYF.

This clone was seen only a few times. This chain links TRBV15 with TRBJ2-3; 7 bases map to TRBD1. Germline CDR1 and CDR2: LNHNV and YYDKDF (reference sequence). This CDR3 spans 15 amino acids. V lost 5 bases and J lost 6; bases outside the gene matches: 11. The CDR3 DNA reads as TGTGCCACCAGCCTAGGGGACAGCGAGCAGGATACGCAGTATTTT. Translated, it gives CATSLGDSEQDTQYF. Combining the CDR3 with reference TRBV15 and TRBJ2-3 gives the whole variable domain DAMVIQNPRYQVTQFGKPVTLSCSQTLNHNVMYWYQQKSSQAPKLLFHYYDKDFNNEADTPDNFQSRRPNTSFCFLDIRSPGLGDTAMYLCATSLGDSEQDTQYFGPGTRLTVL.

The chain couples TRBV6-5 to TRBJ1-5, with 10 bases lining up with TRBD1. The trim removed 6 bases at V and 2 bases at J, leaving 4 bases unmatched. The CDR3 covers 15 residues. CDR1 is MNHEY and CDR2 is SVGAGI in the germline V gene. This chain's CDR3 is CASRRGTGGNQPQHF. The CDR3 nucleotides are TGTGCCAGCAGGAGGGGGACAGGGGGCAATCAGCCCCAGCATTTT.

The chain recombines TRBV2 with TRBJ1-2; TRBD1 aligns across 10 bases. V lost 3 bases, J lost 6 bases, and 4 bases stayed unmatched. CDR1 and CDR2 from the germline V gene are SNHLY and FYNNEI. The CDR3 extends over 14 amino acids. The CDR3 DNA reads TGTGCCAGCAGTGAGGGGGACAGGGGCCATGGCTACACCTTC. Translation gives CASSEGDRGHGYTF.

The CDR3 loop is CASSLAASGGGETQYF. As DNA, the CDR3 is TGTGCCAGCAGCTTGGCGGCTAGCGGGGGCGGGGAGACCCAGTACTTC. V gene TRBV5-5 combines with J gene TRBJ2-5; 10 bases map to TRBD2. The CDR3 totals 16 residues. V trimming: 0 bases; J trimming: 5 bases; junction bases outside the gene matches: 7. Germline V gene data show CDR1 as SGHKS and CDR2 as YYEKEE (reference sequence).

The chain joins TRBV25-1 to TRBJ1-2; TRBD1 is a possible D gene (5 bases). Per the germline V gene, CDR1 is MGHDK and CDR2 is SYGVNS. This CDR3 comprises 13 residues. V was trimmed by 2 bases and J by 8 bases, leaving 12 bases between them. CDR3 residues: CASSEGGGYGYTF. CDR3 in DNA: TGTGCCAGCAGTGAAGGGGGGGGTTACGGCTACACCTTC.

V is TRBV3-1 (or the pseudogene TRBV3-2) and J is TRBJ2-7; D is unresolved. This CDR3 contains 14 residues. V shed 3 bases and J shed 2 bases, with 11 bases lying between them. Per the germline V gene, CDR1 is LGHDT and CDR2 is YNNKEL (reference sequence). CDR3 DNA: TGTGCCAGCAGCCAGGGGATAGGACCCTACGAGCAGTACTTC. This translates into CASSQGIGPYEQYF.

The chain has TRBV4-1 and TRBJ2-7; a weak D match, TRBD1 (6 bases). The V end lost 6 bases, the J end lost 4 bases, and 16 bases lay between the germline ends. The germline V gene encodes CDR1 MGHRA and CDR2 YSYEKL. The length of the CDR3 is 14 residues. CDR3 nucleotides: TGCGCCAGCAGTCATTCCCAGGGGACGTACGAGCAGTACTTC. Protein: CASSHSQGTYEQYF.

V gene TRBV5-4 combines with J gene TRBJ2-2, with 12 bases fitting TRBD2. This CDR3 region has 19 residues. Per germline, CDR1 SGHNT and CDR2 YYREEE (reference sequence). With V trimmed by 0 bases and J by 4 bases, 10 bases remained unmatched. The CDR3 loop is CASSLGRLAGGPGTGELFF. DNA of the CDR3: TGTGCCAGCAGCTTGGGAAGGCTAGCGGGGGGGCCTGGCACCGGGGAGCTGTTTTTT.

The CDR3 DNA reads as TGTGCCAGCAGCCAGGACAGGGGGGTGAACACTGAAGCTTTCTTT. Residues: CASSQDRGVNTEAFF. The chain recombines TRBV7-6 with TRBJ1-1; 10 nucleotides align to TRBD1. J was trimmed by 0 bases and V by 5 bases; bases with no gene match: 3. Germline-derived CDR1 and CDR2 are SGHVS and FNYEAQ. The CDR3 consists of 15 residues.

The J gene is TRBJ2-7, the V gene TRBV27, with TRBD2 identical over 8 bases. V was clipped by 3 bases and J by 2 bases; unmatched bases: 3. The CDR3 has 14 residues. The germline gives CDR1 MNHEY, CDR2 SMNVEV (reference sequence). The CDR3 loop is CASSFSRGAYEQYF. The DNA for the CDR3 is TGTGCCAGCAGTTTCTCGCGGGGGGCCTACGAGCAGTACTTC.

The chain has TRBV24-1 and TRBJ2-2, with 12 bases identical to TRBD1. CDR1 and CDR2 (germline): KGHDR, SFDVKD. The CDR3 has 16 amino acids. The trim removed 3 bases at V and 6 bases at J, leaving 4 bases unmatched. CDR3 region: CATSDPGQGAPGELFF. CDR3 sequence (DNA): TGTGCCACCAGTGATCCGGGACAGGGGGCGCCCGGGGAGCTGTTTTTT.

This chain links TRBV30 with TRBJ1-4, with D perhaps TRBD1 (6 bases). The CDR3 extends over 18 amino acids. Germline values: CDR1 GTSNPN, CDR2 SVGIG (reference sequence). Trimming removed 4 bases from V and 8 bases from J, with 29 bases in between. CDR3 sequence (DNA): TGTGCCTGGACTTTTTCCCGAGGGGGAAGAAGAATAGGGGAAAAACTGTTTTTT. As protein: CAWTFSRGGRRIGEKLFF.

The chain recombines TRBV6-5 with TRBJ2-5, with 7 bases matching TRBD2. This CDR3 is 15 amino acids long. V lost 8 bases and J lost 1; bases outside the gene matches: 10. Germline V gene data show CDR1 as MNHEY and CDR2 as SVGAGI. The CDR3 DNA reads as TGTGCCAGCTCACTAGGGGAGGGACCCCAAGAGACCCAGTACTTC. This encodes CASSLGEGPQETQYF.

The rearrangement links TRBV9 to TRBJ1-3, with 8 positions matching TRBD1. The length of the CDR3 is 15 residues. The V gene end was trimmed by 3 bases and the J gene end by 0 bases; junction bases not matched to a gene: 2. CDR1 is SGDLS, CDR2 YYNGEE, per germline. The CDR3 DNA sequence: TGTGCCAGCAGCGCCGGGACAGGCTCTGGAAACACCATATATTTT. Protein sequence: CASSAGTGSGNTIYF.

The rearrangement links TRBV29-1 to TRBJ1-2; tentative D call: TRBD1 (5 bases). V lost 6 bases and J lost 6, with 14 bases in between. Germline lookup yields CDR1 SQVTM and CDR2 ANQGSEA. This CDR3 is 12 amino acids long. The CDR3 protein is CSVGASVDGYTF. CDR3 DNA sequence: TGCAGCGTCGGGGCCAGTGTAGATGGCTACACCTTC.

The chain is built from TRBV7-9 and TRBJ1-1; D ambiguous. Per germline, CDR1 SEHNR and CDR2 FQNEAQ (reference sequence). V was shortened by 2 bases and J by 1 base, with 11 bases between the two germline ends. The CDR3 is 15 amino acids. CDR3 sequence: CASSLLSFRNTEAFF. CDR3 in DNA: TGTGCCAGCAGCTTATTAAGCTTTAGGAACACTGAAGCTTTCTTT.